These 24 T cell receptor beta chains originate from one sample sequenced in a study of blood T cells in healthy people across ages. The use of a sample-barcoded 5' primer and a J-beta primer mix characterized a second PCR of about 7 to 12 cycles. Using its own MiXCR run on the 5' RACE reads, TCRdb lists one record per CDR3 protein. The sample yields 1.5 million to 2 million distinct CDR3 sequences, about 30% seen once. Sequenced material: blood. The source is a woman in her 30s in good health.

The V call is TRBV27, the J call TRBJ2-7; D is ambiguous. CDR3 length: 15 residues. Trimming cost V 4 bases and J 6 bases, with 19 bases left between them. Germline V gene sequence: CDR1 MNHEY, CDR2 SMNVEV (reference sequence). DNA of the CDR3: TGTGCCAGCAGTTCCAGGACGCACGTGTGGGGCGAGCAGTACTTC. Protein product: CASSSRTHVWGEQYF.

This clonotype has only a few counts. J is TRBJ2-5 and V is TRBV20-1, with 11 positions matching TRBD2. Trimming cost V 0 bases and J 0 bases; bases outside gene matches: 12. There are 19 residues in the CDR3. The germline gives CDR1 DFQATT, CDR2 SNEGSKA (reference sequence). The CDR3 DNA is TGCAGTGCTAGAGAGGTCCCGGGTAGCGGGGGGGTATACCAAGAGACCCAGTACTTC. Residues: CSAREVPGSGGVYQETQYF.

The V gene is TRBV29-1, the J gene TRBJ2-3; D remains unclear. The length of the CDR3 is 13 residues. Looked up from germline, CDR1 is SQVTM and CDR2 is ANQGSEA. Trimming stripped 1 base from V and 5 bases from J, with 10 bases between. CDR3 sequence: CSVEVGLKDTQYF. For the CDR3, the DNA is TGCAGCGTTGAAGTCGGGTTGAAAGATACGCAGTATTTT.

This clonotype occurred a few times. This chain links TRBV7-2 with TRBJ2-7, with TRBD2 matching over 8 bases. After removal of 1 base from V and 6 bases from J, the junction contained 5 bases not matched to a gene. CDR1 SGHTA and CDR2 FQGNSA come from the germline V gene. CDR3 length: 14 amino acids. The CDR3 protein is CASSLVGLEGEQYF. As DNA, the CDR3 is TGTGCCAGCAGCTTAGTGGGACTAGAGGGCGAGCAGTACTTC.

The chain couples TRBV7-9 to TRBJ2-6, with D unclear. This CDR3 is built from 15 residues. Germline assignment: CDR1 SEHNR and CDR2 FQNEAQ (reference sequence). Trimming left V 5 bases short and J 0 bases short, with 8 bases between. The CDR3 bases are TGTGCCAGCAGCACGGAAGACTCTGGGGCCAACGTCCTGACTTTC. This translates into CASSTEDSGANVLTF.

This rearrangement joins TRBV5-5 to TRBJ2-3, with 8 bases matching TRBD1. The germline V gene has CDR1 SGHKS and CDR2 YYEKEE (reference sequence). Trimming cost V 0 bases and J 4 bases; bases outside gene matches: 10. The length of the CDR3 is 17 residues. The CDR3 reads CASSLAEGQAHADTQYF. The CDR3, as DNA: TGTGCCAGCAGCTTGGCTGAGGGACAGGCGCACGCAGATACGCAGTATTTT.

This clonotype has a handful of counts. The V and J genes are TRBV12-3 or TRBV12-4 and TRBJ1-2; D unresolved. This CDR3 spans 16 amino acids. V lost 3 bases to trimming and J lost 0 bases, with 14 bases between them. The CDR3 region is CASSLSGPRPNYGYTF. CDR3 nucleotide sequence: TGTGCCAGCAGTTTGTCAGGCCCACGCCCTAACTATGGCTACACCTTC.

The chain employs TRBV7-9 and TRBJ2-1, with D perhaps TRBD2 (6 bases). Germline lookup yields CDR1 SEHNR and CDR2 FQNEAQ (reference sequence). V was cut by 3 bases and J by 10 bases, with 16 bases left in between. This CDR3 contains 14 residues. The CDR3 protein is CASSLGTASYEQFF. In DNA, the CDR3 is TGTGCCAGCAGCTTGGGGACTGCTTCCTACGAGCAGTTCTTC.

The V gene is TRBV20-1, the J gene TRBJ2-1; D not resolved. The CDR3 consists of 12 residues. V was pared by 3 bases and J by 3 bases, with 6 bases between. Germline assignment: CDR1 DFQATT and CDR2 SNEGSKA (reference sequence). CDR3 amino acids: CSASDIYNEQFF. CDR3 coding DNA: TGCAGTGCTAGCGACATCTACAATGAGCAGTTCTTC.

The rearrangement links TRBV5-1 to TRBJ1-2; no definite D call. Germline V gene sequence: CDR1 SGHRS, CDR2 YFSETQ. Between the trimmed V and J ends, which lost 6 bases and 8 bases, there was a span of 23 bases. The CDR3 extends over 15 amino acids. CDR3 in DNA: TGCGCCAGCAAGGTCCGGACGGCGGACGTCTGGGGCTACACCTTC. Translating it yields CASKVRTADVWGYTF.

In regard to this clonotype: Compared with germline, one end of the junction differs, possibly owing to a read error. CDR3 sequence: CASSATSYNEHFF. CDR3 bases: TGTGCCAGCAGTGCAACTTCCTACAATGAGCATTTCTTC. This chain joins TRBV2 and TRBJ2-1, with D hard to call. The CDR3 is 13 residues long. CDR1 is SNHLY, CDR2 FYNNEI, per germline. Based on the CDR3 plus reference TRBV2 and TRBJ2-1, the full variable domain is EPEVTQTPSHQVTQMGQEVILRCVPISNHLYFYWYRQILGQKVEFLVSFYNNEISEKSEIFDDQFSVERPDGSNFTLKIRSTKLEDSAMYFCASSATSYNEHFFGPGTRLTVL.

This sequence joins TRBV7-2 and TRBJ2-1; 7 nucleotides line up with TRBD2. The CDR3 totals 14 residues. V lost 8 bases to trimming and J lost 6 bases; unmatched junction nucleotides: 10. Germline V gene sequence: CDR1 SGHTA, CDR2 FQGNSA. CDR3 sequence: CASQTTGGSNEQFF. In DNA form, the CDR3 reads TGTGCCAGCCAGACTACGGGAGGTTCCAATGAGCAGTTCTTC.

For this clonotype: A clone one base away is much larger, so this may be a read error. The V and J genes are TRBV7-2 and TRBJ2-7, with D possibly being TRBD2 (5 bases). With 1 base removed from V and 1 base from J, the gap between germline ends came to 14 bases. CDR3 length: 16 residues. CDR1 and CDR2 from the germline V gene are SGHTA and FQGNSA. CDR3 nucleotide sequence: TGTGCCAGCAGCTTAGTGGCGGGCGCGGAGTCCTACGAGCAGTACTTC. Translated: CASSLVAGAESYEQYF.

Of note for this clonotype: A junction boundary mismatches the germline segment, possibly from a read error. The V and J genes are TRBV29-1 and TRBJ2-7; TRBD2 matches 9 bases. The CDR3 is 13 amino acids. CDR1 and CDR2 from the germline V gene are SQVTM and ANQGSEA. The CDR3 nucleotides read TGCTGCGTTGATGCTAGCGGGACCTACGAGCAGTACTTC. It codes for CCVDASGTYEQYF.

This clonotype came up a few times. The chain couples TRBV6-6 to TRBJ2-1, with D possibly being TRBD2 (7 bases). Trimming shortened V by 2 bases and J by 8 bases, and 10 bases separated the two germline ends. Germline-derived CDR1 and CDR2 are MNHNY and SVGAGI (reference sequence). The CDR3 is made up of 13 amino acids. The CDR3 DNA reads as TGTGCCAGCAGTTACGGGGGGGCCGATGAGCAGTTCTTC. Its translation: CASSYGGADEQFF.

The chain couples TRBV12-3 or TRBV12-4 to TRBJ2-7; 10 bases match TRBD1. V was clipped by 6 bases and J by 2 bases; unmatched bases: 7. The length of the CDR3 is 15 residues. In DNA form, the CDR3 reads TGTGCCAGCAGATCCGGGACAGGGGCGCCCTACGAGCAGTACTTC. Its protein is CASRSGTGAPYEQYF.

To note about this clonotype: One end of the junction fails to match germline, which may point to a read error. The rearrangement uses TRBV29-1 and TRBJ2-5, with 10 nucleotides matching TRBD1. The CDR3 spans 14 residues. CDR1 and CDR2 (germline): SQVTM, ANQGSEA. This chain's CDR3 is CGVDRDRGRNEQYF. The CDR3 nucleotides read TGCGGCGTGGATCGGGACAGGGGAAGGAATGAGCAGTACTTC.

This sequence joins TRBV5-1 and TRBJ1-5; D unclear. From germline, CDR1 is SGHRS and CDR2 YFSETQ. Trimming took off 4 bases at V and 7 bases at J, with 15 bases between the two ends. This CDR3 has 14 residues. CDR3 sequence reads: CASSLSVGIQPQHF. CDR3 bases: TGCGCCAGCAGCCTCTCGGTTGGTATCCAGCCCCAGCATTTT. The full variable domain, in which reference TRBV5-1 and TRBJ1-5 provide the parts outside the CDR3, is KAGVTQTPRYLIKTRGQQVTLSCSPISGHRSVSWYQQTPGQGLQFLFEYFSETQRNKGNFPGRFSGRQFSNSRSEMNVSTLELGDSALYLCASSLSVGIQPQHFGDGTRLSIL.

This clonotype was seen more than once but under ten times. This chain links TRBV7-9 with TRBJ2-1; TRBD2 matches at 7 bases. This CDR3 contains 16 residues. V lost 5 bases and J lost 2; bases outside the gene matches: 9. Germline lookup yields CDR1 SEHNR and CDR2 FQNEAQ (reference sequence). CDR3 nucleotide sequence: TGTGCCAGCAGCGTCCCTGGGAGGGCCCCCTACAATGAGCAGTTCTTC. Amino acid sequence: CASSVPGRAPYNEQFF.

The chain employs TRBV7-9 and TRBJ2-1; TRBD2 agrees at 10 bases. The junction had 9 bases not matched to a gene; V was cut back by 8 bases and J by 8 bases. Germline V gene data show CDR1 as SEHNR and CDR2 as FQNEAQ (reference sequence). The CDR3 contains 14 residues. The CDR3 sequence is CASGSSGGNDEQFF. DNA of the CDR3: TGTGCCAGCGGGTCTAGCGGGGGTAATGATGAGCAGTTCTTC.

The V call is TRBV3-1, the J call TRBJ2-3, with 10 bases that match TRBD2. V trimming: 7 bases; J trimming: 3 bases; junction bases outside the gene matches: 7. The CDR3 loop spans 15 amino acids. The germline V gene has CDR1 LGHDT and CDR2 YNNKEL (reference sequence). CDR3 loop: CASTRLAGGTDTQYF. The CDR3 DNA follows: TGTGCCAGCACCCGACTAGCGGGTGGAACAGATACGCAGTATTTT.

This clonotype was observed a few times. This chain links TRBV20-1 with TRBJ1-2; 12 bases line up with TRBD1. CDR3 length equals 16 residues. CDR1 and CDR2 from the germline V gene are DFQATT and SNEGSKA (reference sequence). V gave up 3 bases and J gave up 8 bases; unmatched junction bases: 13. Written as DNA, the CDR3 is TGCAGTGCTAGTGGGGACAGGGGGCAAGGTTCGGAGGGCTACACCTTC. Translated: CSASGDRGQGSEGYTF.

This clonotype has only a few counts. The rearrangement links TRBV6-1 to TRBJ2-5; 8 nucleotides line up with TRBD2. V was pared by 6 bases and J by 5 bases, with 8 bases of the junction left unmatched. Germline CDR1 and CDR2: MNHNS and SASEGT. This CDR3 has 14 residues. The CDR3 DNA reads TGTGCCAGCAGCGCCAGCGGGAGCGGGGAGACCCAGTACTTC. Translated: CASSASGSGETQYF.

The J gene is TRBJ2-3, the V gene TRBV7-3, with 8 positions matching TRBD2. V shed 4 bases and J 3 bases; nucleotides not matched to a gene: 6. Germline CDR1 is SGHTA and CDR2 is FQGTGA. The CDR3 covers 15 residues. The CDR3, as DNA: TGTGCCAGCAGCTACAGCGGGGGACTTACAGATACGCAGTATTTT. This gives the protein CASSYSGGLTDTQYF.